This T cell receptor beta chain was found in a study of blood T cell repertoires in COVID-19. Across the whole study: COVID-19 samples collected from the United States, Italy and Spain covered acute and convalescent phases. The cDNA or gDNA used as material had been derived from T cells, B-cell-depleted T cells, or PBMCs.

The germline CDR1 and CDR2 sequences are MNHEY and SVGAGI. The CDR3 spans 14 residues. V was pared by 0 bases and J by 3 bases, with 2 bases of the junction left unmatched. The Seattle patients, enrolled during active infection, were followed longitudinally. The authors' processing: Cell counts per sample came from amplifying reference gene primers. The repertoire was sequenced with immunoSEQ multiplex PCR; TCRdb's copy has only in-frame clones and lacks some. Clone size and the V and J calls come from that table; the DNA yielded D and trimming. This table holds 330,000 or so clones, over 85% found once.

The chain carries TRBV6-5 and TRBJ2-7; 7 bases are shared with TRBD2. Sequencing was done on a sample of peripheral blood. The TCR was taken from a woman aged 60-75 years with COVID-19, enrolled during active disease. The CDR3 sequence: CASSYSGGYYEQYF. Written as DNA, the CDR3 is TGTGCCAGCAGTTACTCCGGGGGGTACTACGAGCAGTACTTC.